Listed below are T cell receptor beta chains from one sample, sequenced in a study of PD-L1 blockade in urothelial cancer. Libraries were prepared by immunoSEQ multiplex PCR; TCRdb keeps only in-frame clonotypes and omits some of them. This sample carries 25,000 to 35,000 clones, about 79% of them seen once, and the ten largest clones take approximately 3.3%. The material sequenced was PBMCs, taken around atezolizumab (anti-PD-L1) treatment. The receptors derive from a man between 65 and 85 years old with urothelial cancer. CDR3s include the opening cysteine and the closing phenylalanine or tryptophan. The D gene is left open where the match is weak. Not all rows give a size; the values are once, few, many and, for expanded clones, a class.

>TRBD1|TRBJ2-7|NA|TRBV2
TGTGCCAGCAGCTCGGGACAGGGGGGCGAGCAGTACTTC
CASSSGQGGEQYF
>TRBD1|TRBJ1-5|NA|TRBV7-2
TGTGCCAGCAGCTTAGGGGACAGGGTTGCTCAGCCCCAGCATTTT
CASSLGDRVAQPQHF
>NA|TRBJ1-5|NA|TRBV7-2
TGTGCCAGCAGCTTACGACAAAATCAGCCCCAGCATTTT
CASSLRQNQPQHF
>TRBD2|TRBJ2-7|NA|TRBV4-1
TGCGCCAGCAGCCCAGGGCCGGGCGGGAGGCGTGGCTACGAGCAGTACTTC
CASSPGPGGRRGYEQYF
>NA|TRBJ2-1|NA|TRBV7-9
TGTGCCAGCAGCCCCCAAGGGAGTTTTTCGTCGGGTGAGCAGTTCTTC
CASSPQGSFSSGEQFF
>NA|TRBJ1-2|NA|TRBV4-2
TGTGCCAGCAGCCAAGATCGGACTACACCTAACTATGGCTACACCTTC
CASSQDRTTPNYGYTF
>NA|TRBJ2-7|NA|TRBV28
TGTGCCAGCACCCGAGGGTTATACGGGGGCTCCTACGAGCAGTACTTC
CASTRGLYGGSYEQYF
>NA|TRBJ2-7|NA|TRBV19
TGTGCCAGTAGTAGGGGAGCTACCAACGAGCAGTACTTC
CASSRGATNEQYF
>NA|TRBJ2-2|NA|TRBV6-6
TGTGCCAGCAGCCGACTGACGGACAGGAACACCGGGGAGCTGTTTTTT
CASSRLTDRNTGELFF
>TRBD2|TRBJ2-1|NA|TRBV6-1
TGTGCCAGCAGTGATATAGCGGGATTCTCGAACTCCTACAATGAGCAGTTCTTC
CASSDIAGFSNSYNEQFF
>NA|TRBJ1-1|NA|TRBV28
TGTGCCAGCAGTTTAATCCAGGGAGGTAAGACTGAAGCTTTCTTT
CASSLIQGGKTEAFF
>TRBD2|TRBJ2-1|NA|TRBV19
TGTGCCAGTAGTATAGTTAGCGGGAGATCCAGGGGTAATGAGCAGTTCTTC
CASSIVSGRSRGNEQFF
>NA|TRBJ2-3|NA|TRBV11-1
TGTGCCAGCAGCTTCGGCGGGGATCGGGATACGCAGTATTTT
CASSFGGDRDTQYF
>TRBD1|TRBJ1-2|NA|TRBV6-1
TGTGCCAGCACCCCGGGACAGGGGGAATATGGCTACACCTTC
CASTPGQGEYGYTF
>NA|TRBJ2-1|NA|TRBV7-2
TGTGCCAGCAGCTTCTACAGGGTACATGAGCAGTTCTTC
CASSFYRVHEQFF
>TRBD2|TRBJ2-1|NA|TRBV11-3
TGTGCCAGCAGCCCCGGGACTAGCGCAAACAATGAGCAGTTCTTC
CASSPGTSANNEQFF
>TRBD2|TRBJ2-2|NA|TRBV9
TGTGCCAGCAGCGAGCGGGACTACATGAACACCGGGGAGCTGTTTTTT
CASSERDYMNTGELFF
>TRBD2|TRBJ2-7|NA|TRBV28
TGTGCCAGCAGTGTGGTCAGCGGGGAAGAGCAGTACTTC
CASSVVSGEEQYF
>NA|TRBJ2-1|NA|TRBV9
TGTGCCAGCAGCGTACTAGCCAACTATGAGCAGTTCTTC
CASSVLANYEQFF
>NA|TRBJ1-6|NA|TRBV4-3
TGCGCCAGCGGCCTACAGGGTTCTAATTCACCCCTCCACTTT
CASGLQGSNSPLHF
>NA|TRBJ2-1|NA|TRBV19
TGTGCCAGTAGTGTGCAGGGGGAGCAGTTCTTC
CASSVQGEQFF
>NA|TRBJ1-5|NA|TRBV6-1
TGTGCCAGCAGGGGGGACAAGAGCAATCAGCCCCAGCATTTT
CASRGDKSNQPQHF
>TRBD2|TRBJ2-2|NA|TRBV7-2
TGTGCCAGCAGCTCAGGACTAGCGAGCACCGGGGAGCTGTTTTTT
CASSSGLASTGELFF
>TRBD2|TRBJ2-1|NA|TRBV5-5
TGTGCCAGCAGCCCCGGGGGGTCCTCCCTTTACAATGAGCAGTTCTTC
CASSPGGSSLYNEQFF
>TRBD1|TRBJ1-5|NA|TRBV27
TGTGCCAGCAGGCAGGGGGCTAACAATCAGCCCCAGCATTTT
CASRQGANNQPQHF
>TRBD1|TRBJ1-1|NA|TRBV4-1
TGCGCCAGCAGCCAAGCCGGGACAGGGATGAACACTGAAGCTTTCTTT
CASSQAGTGMNTEAFF
>NA|TRBJ2-3|NA|TRBV7-2
TGTGCCAGCAACAAATTAGCCCAAGGTACGCAGTATTTT
CASNKLAQGTQYF
>NA|TRBJ2-7|NA|TRBV4-1
TGCGCCAGCAGCCTGGGATGGGGAGGCTACGAGCAGTACTTC
CASSLGWGGYEQYF
>TRBD2|TRBJ2-2|NA|TRBV7-3
TGTGCCAGCAGCTTGGGGGGGTCCACCGGGGAGCTGTTTTTT
CASSLGGSTGELFF
>TRBD2|TRBJ2-1|NA|TRBV7-2
TGTGCCAGCAGCCTCACCTCTAGCGGGACCTACAATGAGCAGTTCTTC
CASSLTSSGTYNEQFF
>TRBD2|TRBJ2-7|NA|TRBV4-2
TGTGCCAGCAGCCCTCAGACCCGGGGGGGGGAGCAGTACTTC
CASSPQTRGGEQYF
>NA|TRBJ1-3|few|TRBV19
TGTGCCAGTAGTATGGGGCAGTCCTCTGGAAACACCATATATTTT
CASSMGQSSGNTIYF
>TRBD1|TRBJ2-5|NA|TRBV29-1
TGCAGCGTCCGGACAGGACAAGAGACCCAGTACTTC
CSVRTGQETQYF
>NA|TRBJ2-7|NA|TRBV9
TGTGCCAGCAGCGTAGTGGCGGCCCCAATTTACGAGCAGTACTTC
CASSVVAAPIYEQYF
>NA|TRBJ2-1|NA|TRBV28
TGTGCCAGCAGGACACCGACAGCCTACAATGAGCAGTTCTTC
CASRTPTAYNEQFF
>TRBD1|TRBJ2-2|once|TRBV7-2
TGTGCCAGCAGCGGAGACAGGGGTGGCACCGGGGAGCTGTTTTTT
CASSGDRGGTGELFF
>NA|TRBJ1-6|NA|TRBV27
TGTGCCAGCAGTTTATCTCCAGGGTCGTATAATTCACCCCTCCACTTT
CASSLSPGSYNSPLHF
>NA|TRBJ1-2|NA|TRBV11-3
TGTGCCAGCCCGCCACGGGGAGAAGGTGGCTACACCTTC
CASPPRGEGGYTF
>NA|TRBJ2-5|NA|TRBV7-2
TGTGCCAGCAGCTTGAGAGACTCCCCGAACTTC
CASSLRDSPNF
>NA|TRBJ2-6|NA|TRBV19
TGTGCCAGTAGTATCCGAAGTTGGACTGAGGTCCTCGGGGCCAACGTCCTGACTTTC
CASSIRSWTEVLGANVLTF
>NA|TRBJ1-1|few|TRBV28
TGTGCCAGCAGTTCATTTACTGAAGCTTTCTTT
CASSSFTEAFF
>TRBD1|TRBJ2-7|NA|TRBV6-5
TGTGCCAGCAGTCGACAGGGGGCTACCAACGAGCAGTACTTC
CASSRQGATNEQYF
>NA|TRBJ2-2|few|TRBV7-3
TGTGCCAGCAGCCGCTTCGGCGGGGATGCTACCGGGGAGCTGTTTTTT
CASSRFGGDATGELFF
>TRBD2|TRBJ2-5|NA|TRBV10-3
TGTGCCATCAGTACCGGGGAGGGACAAGAGACCCAGTACTTC
CAISTGEGQETQYF